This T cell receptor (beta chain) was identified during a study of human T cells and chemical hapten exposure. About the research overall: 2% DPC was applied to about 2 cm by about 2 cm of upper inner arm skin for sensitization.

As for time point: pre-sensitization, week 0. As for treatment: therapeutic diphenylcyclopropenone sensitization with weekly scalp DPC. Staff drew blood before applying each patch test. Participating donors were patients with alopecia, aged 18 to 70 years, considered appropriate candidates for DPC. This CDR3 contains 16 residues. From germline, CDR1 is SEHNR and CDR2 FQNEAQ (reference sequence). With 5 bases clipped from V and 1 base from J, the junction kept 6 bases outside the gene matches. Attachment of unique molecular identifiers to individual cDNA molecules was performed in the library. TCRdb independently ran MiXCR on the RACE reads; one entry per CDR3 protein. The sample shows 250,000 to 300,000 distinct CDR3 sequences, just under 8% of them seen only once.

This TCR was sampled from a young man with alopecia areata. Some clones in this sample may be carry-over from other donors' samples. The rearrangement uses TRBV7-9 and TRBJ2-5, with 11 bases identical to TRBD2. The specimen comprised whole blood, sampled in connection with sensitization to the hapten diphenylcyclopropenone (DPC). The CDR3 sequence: CASSTRLAGLQETQYF. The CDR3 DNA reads TGTGCCAGCAGCACCCGACTAGCGGGGCTCCAAGAGACCCAGTACTTC.